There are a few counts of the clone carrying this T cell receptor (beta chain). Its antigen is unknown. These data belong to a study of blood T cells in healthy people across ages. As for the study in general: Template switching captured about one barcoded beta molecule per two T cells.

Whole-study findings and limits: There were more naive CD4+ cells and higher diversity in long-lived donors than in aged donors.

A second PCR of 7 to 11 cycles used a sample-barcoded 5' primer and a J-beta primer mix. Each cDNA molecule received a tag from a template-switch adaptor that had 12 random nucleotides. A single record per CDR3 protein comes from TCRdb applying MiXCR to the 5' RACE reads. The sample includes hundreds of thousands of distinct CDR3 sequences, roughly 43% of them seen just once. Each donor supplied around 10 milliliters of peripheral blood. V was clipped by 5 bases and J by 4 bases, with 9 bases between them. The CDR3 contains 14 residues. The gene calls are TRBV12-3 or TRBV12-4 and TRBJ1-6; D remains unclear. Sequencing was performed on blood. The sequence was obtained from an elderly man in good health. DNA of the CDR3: TGTGCCAGCAGTCCCGACGGATATAATTCACCCCTCCACTTT. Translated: CASSPDGYNSPLHF.